A selection of T cell receptor beta chains follows, all from one sample in a study of T cells in tumors after PD-1 blockade. Generated by immunoSEQ multiplex PCR, the TCRdb table keeps only in-frame clones and is missing some. The repertoire has around 50,000 clones, roughly three quarters of them found once; the top ten carry roughly 17%. The material sequenced was PBMCs, taken before anti-PD-1 treatment. Receptors were obtained from a human donor with basal cell carcinoma. Both conserved end residues are part of each CDR3. A D gene is named only where the DNA matches it firmly. Not all rows give a size; the values are once, few, many and, for expanded clones, a class.

D,V,J,size,DNA,CDR3
-,TRBV24-1,TRBJ2-3,-,TGTGCCACCAGTGATGCCCGAGATCGTTCTGATACGCAGTATTTT,CATSDARDRSDTQYF
TRBD1,TRBV28,TRBJ2-2,-,TGTGCCAGCAGTTTGTGGGGCGGGACAGGTAACACCGGGGAGCTGTTTTTT,CASSLWGGTGNTGELFF
-,TRBV9,TRBJ2-1,-,TGTGCCAGCAGCGTCGACGTGAGCTCCTACAATGAGCAGTTCTTC,CASSVDVSSYNEQFF
TRBD2,TRBV28,TRBJ2-5,-,TGTGCCAGCAGCCCCGGACTAGCGGGGAGGGGAGAGACCCAGTACTTC,CASSPGLAGRGETQYF
-,TRBV6-6,TRBJ2-2,-,TGTGCCAAAGCCGGGGAGCTGTTTTTT,CAKAGELFF
-,TRBV24-1,TRBJ2-1,-,TGTGCCACCGGGAGGGGGCTTGGGAATGAGCAGTTCTTC,CATGRGLGNEQFF
TRBD1,TRBV7-6,TRBJ1-4,-,TGTGCCAGCAGCTTCGACAGGGCCGGGGAAATTCTATTTTTT,CASSFDRAGEILFF
TRBD2,TRBV7-3,TRBJ2-1,-,TGTGCCAGCAGCCCGGGACTAGCGGGGACCAATGAGCAGTTCTTC,CASSPGLAGTNEQFF
-,TRBV5-6,TRBJ2-1,few,TGTGCCAGCAGCTTGTCCTCCCCAGGGCTCAATGAGCAGTTCTTC,CASSLSSPGLNEQFF
-,TRBV5-1,TRBJ1-2,few,TGCGCCAGCAGCGCTGAGAACTATGGCTACACCTTC,CASSAENYGYTF
-,TRBV7-2,TRBJ2-2,-,TGTGCCAGCAGCTTTAGTTGGGGTAATACCGGGGAGCTGTTTTTT,CASSFSWGNTGELFF
TRBD1,TRBV28,TRBJ1-1,-,TGTGCCAGCCGCTTGGGGACAGAGGGCACTGAAGCTTTCTTT,CASRLGTEGTEAFF
-,TRBV6-5,TRBJ2-7,-,TGTGCCAGCAGCCGTCTCCCGGGGGAAGACTACGAGCAGTACTTC,CASSRLPGEDYEQYF
TRBD1,TRBV2,TRBJ1-6,-,TGTGCCAGCGGGGAACAGGGGGCTAATTCACCCCTCCACTTT,CASGEQGANSPLHF
-,TRBV12-3/TRBV12-4,TRBJ1-1,-,TGTGCCAGCCTTGAAGGTCCTGAAGCTTTCTTT,CASLEGPEAFF
TRBD2,TRBV30,TRBJ2-2,-,TGTGCCTGGAGTAGTACTAGCGGGTCCACCGGGGAGCTGTTTTTT,CAWSSTSGSTGELFF
-,TRBV5-4,TRBJ2-7,few,TGTGCCAGCAGCTCAGGCGATGGACACAGGGTGTCCGAGCAGTACTTC,CASSSGDGHRVSEQYF
TRBD1,TRBV4-1,TRBJ2-7,once,TGCGCCAGCAGCCAAGAATGGACAGGAGACTACGAGCAGTACTTC,CASSQEWTGDYEQYF